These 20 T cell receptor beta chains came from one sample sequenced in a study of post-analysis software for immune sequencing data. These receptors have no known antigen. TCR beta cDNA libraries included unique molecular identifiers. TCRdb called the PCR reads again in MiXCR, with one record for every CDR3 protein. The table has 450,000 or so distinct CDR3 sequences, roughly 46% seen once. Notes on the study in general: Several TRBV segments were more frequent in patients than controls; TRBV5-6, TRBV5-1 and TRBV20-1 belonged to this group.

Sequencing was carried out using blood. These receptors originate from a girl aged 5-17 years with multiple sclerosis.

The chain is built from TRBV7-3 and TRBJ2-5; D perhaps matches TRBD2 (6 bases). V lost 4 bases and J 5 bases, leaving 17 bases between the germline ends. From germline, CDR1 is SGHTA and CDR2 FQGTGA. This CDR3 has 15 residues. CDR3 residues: CASSSKDLAEETQYF. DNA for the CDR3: TGTGCCAGCAGCTCCAAGGACTTAGCGGAGGAGACCCAGTACTTC.

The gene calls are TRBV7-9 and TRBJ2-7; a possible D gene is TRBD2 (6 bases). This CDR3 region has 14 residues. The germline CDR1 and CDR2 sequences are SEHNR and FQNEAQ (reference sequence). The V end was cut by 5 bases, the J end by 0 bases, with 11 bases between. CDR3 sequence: CASSPPGASYEQYF. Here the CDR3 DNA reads TGTGCCAGCAGCCCTCCGGGAGCCTCCTACGAGCAGTACTTC.

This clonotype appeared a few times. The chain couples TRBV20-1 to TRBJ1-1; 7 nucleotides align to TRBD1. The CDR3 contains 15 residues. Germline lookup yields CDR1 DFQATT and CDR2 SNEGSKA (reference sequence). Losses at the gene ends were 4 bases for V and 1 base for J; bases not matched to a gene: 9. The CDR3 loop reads CSAMTGRRKNTEAFF. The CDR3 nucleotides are TGCAGTGCTATGACAGGGAGACGGAAGAACACTGAAGCTTTCTTT.

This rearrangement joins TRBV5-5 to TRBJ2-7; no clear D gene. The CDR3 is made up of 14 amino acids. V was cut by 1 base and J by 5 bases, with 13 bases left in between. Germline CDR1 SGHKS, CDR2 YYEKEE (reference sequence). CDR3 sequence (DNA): TGTGCCAGCAGCTTGTCCCCCTACCTCGACGAGCAGTACTTC. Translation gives CASSLSPYLDEQYF.

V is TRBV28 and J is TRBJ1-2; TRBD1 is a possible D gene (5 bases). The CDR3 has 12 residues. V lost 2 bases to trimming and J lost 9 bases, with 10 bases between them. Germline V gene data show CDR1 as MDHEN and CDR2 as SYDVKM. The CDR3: CASSLGQGSYTF. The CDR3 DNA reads TGTGCCAGCAGTTTAGGCCAGGGCAGCTACACCTTC.

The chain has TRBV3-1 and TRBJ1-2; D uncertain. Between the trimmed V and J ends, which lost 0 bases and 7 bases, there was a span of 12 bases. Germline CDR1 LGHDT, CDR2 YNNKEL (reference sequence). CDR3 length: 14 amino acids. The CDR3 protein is CASSQDRVVGGYTF. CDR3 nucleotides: TGTGCCAGCAGCCAAGATCGCGTAGTCGGTGGCTACACCTTC.

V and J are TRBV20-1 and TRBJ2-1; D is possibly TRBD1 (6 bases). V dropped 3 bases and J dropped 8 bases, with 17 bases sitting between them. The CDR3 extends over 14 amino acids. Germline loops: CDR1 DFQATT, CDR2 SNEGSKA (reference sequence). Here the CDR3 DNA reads TGCAGTGCTAGGTCCATGAGGGGGATTGATGAGCAGTTCTTC. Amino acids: CSARSMRGIDEQFF.

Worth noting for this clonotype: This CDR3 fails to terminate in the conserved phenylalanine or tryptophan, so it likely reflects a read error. The DNA for the CDR3 is TGTGCCAGCAGCTTAAACACCGGTCACATTCAGTACTTA. This gives the protein CASSLNTGHIQYL. The chain has TRBV13 and TRBJ2-4, with D unresolved. V was trimmed by 2 bases and J by 8 bases, leaving 10 bases between them. The CDR3 extends over 13 amino acids. Looked up from germline, CDR1 is PRHDT and CDR2 is FYEKMQ (reference sequence).

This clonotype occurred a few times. The CDR3 protein is CSVVSSGRARVLTDTQYF. Here the CDR3 DNA reads TGCAGCGTTGTTAGCAGCGGGAGGGCCAGGGTGTTGACAGATACGCAGTATTTT. The chain employs TRBV29-1 and TRBJ2-3, with 10 bases aligning to TRBD2. The V gene end was trimmed by 4 bases and the J gene end by 3 bases; junction bases not matched to a gene: 16. The CDR3 is made up of 18 amino acids. The V gene's germline CDR1 is SQVTM and CDR2 ANQGSEA.

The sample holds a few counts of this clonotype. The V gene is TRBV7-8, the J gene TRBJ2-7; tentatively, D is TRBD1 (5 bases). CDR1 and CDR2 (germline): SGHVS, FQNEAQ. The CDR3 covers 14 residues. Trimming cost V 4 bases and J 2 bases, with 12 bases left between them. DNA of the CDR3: TGTGCCAGCAGCTACAAGCAGGGTCCCTACGAGCAGTACTTC. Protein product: CASSYKQGPYEQYF.

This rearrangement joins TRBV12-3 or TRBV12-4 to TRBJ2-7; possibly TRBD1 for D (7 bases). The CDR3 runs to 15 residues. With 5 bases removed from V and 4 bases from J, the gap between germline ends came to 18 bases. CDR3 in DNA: TGTGCCAGCAGTCCACACGCGGGACAGTCTTACGAGCAGTACTTC. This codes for CASSPHAGQSYEQYF.

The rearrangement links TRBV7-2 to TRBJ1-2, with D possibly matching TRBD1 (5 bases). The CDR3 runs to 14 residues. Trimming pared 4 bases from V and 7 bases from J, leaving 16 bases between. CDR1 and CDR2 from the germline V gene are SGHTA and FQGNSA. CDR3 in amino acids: CASSSLDSALGYTF. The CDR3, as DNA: TGTGCCAGCAGCTCCCTTGACAGCGCCCTTGGCTACACCTTC. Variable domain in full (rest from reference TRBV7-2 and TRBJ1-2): GAGVSQSPSNKVTEKGKDVELRCDPISGHTALYWYRQSLGQGLEFLIYFQGNSAPDKSGLPSDRFSAERTGGSVSTLTIQRTQQEDSAVYLCASSSLDSALGYTFGSGTRLTVV.

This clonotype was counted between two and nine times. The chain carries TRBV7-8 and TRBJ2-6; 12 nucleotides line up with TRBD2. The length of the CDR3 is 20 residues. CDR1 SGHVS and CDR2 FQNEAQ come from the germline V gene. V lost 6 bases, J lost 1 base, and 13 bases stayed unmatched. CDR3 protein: CASSPRAVGLAGSGANVLTF. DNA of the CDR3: TGTGCCAGCAGTCCTAGGGCAGTTGGACTAGCGGGATCTGGGGCCAACGTCCTGACTTTC.

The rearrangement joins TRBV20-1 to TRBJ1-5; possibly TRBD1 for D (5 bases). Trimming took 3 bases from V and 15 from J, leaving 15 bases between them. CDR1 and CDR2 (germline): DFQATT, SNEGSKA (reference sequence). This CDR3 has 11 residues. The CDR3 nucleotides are TGCAGTGCTAGGGAGGGGCCCCTCCGGCATTTT. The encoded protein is CSAREGPLRHF.

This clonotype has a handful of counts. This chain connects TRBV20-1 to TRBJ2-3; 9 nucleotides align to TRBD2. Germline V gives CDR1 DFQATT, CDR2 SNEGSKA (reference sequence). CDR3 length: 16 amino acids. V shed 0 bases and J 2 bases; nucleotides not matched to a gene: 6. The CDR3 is CSARDSAGGYTDTQYF. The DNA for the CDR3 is TGCAGTGCTAGAGATAGTGCGGGAGGGTACACAGATACGCAGTATTTT.

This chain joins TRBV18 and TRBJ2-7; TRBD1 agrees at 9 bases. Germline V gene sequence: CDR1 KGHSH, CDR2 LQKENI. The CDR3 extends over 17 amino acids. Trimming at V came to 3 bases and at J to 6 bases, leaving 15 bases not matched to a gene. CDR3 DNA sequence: TGTGCCAGCTCACCGCGGCAGGGACAGGGTTTCATGCGCGAGCAGTACTTC. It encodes CASSPRQGQGFMREQYF. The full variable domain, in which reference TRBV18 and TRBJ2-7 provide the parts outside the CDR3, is NAGVMQNPRHLVRRRGQEARLRCSPMKGHSHVYWYRQLPEEGLKFMVYLQKENIIDESGMPKERFSAEFPKEGPSILRIQQVVRGDSAAYFCASSPRQGQGFMREQYFGPGTRLTVT.

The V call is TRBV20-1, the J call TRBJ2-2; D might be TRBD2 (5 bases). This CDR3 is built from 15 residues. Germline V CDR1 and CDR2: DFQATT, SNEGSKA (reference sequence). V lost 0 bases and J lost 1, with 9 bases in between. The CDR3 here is CSARDYRGNTGELFF. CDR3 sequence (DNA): TGCAGTGCTAGAGATTATCGGGGGAACACCGGGGAGCTGTTTTTT.

CDR3 amino acids: CASRDRADDGYTF. DNA for the CDR3: TGTGCCAGCAGAGACAGGGCGGATGACGGCTACACCTTC. The rearrangement joins TRBV6-6 to TRBJ1-2; 7 bases align to TRBD1. Unmatched junction bases numbered 9, after V lost 6 bases and J lost 8 bases. The CDR3 extends over 13 amino acids. Germline CDR1 reads MNHNY; CDR2 reads SVGAGI (reference sequence).

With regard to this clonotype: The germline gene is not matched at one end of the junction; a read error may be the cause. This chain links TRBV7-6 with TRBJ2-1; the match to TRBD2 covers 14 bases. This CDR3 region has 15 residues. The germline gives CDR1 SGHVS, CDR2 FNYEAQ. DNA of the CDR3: TGTGCCAGCAGCCCGACTAGCGGGAGGGCTGGTGAGCGGTTCTTC. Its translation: CASSPTSGRAGERFF. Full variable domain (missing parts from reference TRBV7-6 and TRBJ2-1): GAGVSQSPRYKVTKRGQDVALRCDPISGHVSLYWYRQALGQGPEFLTYFNYEAQQDKSGLPNDRFSAERPEGSISTLTIQRTEQRDSAMYRCASSPTSGRAGERFFGPGTRLTVL.

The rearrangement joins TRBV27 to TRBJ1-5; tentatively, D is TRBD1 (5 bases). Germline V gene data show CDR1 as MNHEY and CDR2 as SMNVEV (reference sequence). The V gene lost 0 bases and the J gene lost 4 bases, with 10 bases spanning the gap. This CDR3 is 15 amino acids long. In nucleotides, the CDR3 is TGTGCCAGCAGTTTATCCACGGCAGGGAATCAGCCCCAGCATTTT. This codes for CASSLSTAGNQPQHF.